The 14 T cell receptor beta chains below were found in one sample sequenced in a study of CD8 T cells in ankylosing spondylitis. From the 5' RACE reads, TCRdb called clonotypes with MiXCR, one entry per CDR3 protein. The data contain around 150,000 distinct CDR3 sequences, around 10% of them singletons. Specimen: blood, either unsorted or a sorted T cell fraction (not recorded which). The receptors shown here come from a female donor with ankylosing spondylitis or in good health (not recorded which).

This clonotype was observed a few times. Written as DNA, the CDR3 is TGTGCCAGCAGCTTACGGGGGCCAGGGTGGCGAAGAAGGCATAGCTACACCTTC. It codes for CASSLRGPGWRRRHSYTF. The chain employs TRBV21-1 and TRBJ1-2; the table's TRBD1 call for D was not verified on the DNA. TRBV21-1 represents a pseudogene. The CDR3 totals 18 residues.

This clonotype was recorded many times. The gene calls are TRBV5-1 and TRBJ2-2; no clear D. The CDR3 length is 16 residues. V was trimmed by 0 bases and J by 0 bases, leaving 9 bases between them. The germline gives CDR1 SGHRS, CDR2 YFSETQ. CDR3 nucleotides: TGCGCCAGCAGCTTGGTTTACAGAACGAACACCGGGGAGCTGTTTTTT. It is translated as CASSLVYRTNTGELFF.

This clonotype appeared many times. The V and J genes are TRBV10-3 and TRBJ2-7, with a possible D match to TRBD1 (6 bases). Germline CDR1 and CDR2: ENHRY and SYGVKD. Trimming took off 8 bases at V and 5 bases at J, with 19 bases between the two ends. This CDR3 spans 14 amino acids. As DNA, the CDR3 is TGTGCCATCGGCGAAAGGCAGGGGAAAAACGAGCAGTACTTC. It codes for CAIGERQGKNEQYF.

This clonotype was observed at least ten times. This chain joins TRBV12-3 or TRBV12-4 and TRBJ1-2; 9 bases align to TRBD1. V lost 6 bases, J lost 1 base, and 6 bases stayed unmatched. This CDR3 contains 15 residues. CDR3 nucleotides: TGTGCCAGCAGACCGGGACAGGGAATTAACTATGGCTACACCTTC. This codes for CASRPGQGINYGYTF.

In the case of this clonotype: This may be a read error, as it is one base from a much larger clone. The CDR3 loop reads CASSQDGSGFEQYF. The CDR3 DNA reads TGTGCCAGCAGCCAAGATGGTAGTGGCTTCGAGCAGTACTTC. V and J are TRBV3-1 and TRBJ2-7; unclear D gene. CDR3 length: 14 amino acids. Looked up from germline, CDR1 is LGHDT and CDR2 is YNNKEL (reference sequence). V shed 0 bases and J shed 6 bases, with 12 bases lying between them.

This clonotype was detected ten times or more. The chain combines TRBV5-1 with TRBJ2-2, with no clear D. Between the trimmed V and J ends, which lost 5 bases and 2 bases, there was a span of 4 bases. The CDR3 spans 12 residues. Looked up from germline, CDR1 is SGHRS and CDR2 is YFSETQ. CDR3 bases: TGCGCCAGCAGAGGAAACACCGGGGAGCTGTTTTTT. It codes for CASRGNTGELFF.

This sequence joins TRBV6-4 and TRBJ2-3; perhaps D is TRBD1 or TRBD2 (6 bases each). The V end lost 3 bases, the J end lost 6 bases, and 13 bases lay between the germline ends. This CDR3 is 14 amino acids long. The V gene's germline CDR1 is MRHNA and CDR2 SNTAGT. CDR3 nucleotide sequence: TGTGCCAGCAGTGAGGGCAGGGGAGGTGATACGCAGTATTTT. Translated: CASSEGRGGDTQYF.

The sample holds many counts of this clonotype. The chain joins TRBV20-1 to TRBJ2-3; TRBD2 is a possible D gene (7 bases). With 0 bases removed from V and 5 bases from J, the gap between germline ends came to 18 bases. The CDR3 loop spans 16 amino acids. CDR1 is DFQATT and CDR2 is SNEGSKA in the germline V gene (reference sequence). CDR3 protein: CSARDPWGGRVDTQYF. The CDR3 nucleotides are TGCAGTGCTAGAGATCCGTGGGGGGGCCGAGTAGATACGCAGTATTTT.

CDR3: CASSPGQSVIGTEAFF. CDR3 DNA sequence: TGCGCCAGCAGCCCGGGACAGTCTGTTATCGGCACTGAAGCTTTCTTT. This chain uses TRBV5-1 with TRBJ1-1, with 7 nucleotides matching TRBD1. CDR1 SGHRS and CDR2 YFSETQ come from the germline V gene. After removal of 4 bases from V and 4 bases from J, the junction contained 13 bases not matched to a gene. The CDR3 is 16 residues long.

This clonotype was recorded many times. The chain carries TRBV20-1 and TRBJ1-1; weak D call: TRBD1 (5 bases). This CDR3 is built from 14 residues. Per the germline V gene, CDR1 is DFQATT and CDR2 is SNEGSKA (reference sequence). V lost 6 bases, J lost 10 bases, and 24 bases lay in between. Here the CDR3 DNA reads TGCAGTGCCCCGGCCGGGGCTCGGGACCCGGGAGCTTTCTTT. This encodes CSAPAGARDPGAFF.

This clonotype has at least ten counts. The genes are TRBV5-1 and TRBJ2-5; tentative D call: TRBD1 (5 bases). There are 15 residues in the CDR3. The V end lost 1 base, the J end lost 1 base, and 11 bases lay between the germline ends. Germline CDR1 is SGHRS and CDR2 is YFSETQ. The CDR3 DNA follows: TGCGCCAGCAGCTTGACACGACAGATCCAAGAGACCCAGTACTTC. Protein: CASSLTRQIQETQYF.

This clonotype was seen ten or more times. The CDR3 loop is CATSTSGASYEQYF. CDR3 nucleotides: TGTGCCACCAGTACTAGCGGGGCCTCCTACGAGCAGTACTTC. The chain is built from TRBV24-1 and TRBJ2-7; 10 nucleotides agree with TRBD2. CDR3 length equals 14 residues. V lost 6 bases to trimming and J lost 0 bases; unmatched junction nucleotides: 1. The germline V gene encodes CDR1 KGHDR and CDR2 SFDVKD.

The V call is TRBV11-2, the J call TRBJ2-6, with D maybe TRBD2 (6 bases). The CDR3 has 14 amino acids. The V and J ends lost 5 bases and 12 bases respectively, with 17 bases between them. CDR1 is SGHAT, CDR2 FQNNGV, per germline. CDR3 sequence: CASSPGTPFPVLTF. Here the CDR3 DNA reads TGTGCCAGCAGCCCTGGGACTCCTTTCCCCGTCCTGACTTTC. Drawing the rest from reference TRBV11-2 and TRBJ2-6, the complete variable domain is EAGVAQSPRYKIIEKRQSVAFWCNPISGHATLYWYQQILGQGPKLLIQFQNNGVVDDSQLPKDRFSAERLKGVDSTLKIQPAKLEDSAVYLCASSPGTPFPVLTFGAGSRLTVL.

This clonotype was seen repeatedly, ten times or more. The V gene is TRBV5-6, the J gene TRBJ1-2, with 7 positions matching TRBD1. J lost 6 bases, V lost 2 bases, and 1 base had no gene match. The CDR3 extends over 12 amino acids. Germline V gene lookup returns CDR1 SGHDT and CDR2 YYEEEE. The CDR3 here is CASSLGTDGYTF. The CDR3 nucleotides read TGTGCCAGCAGCTTAGGGACAGATGGCTACACCTTC.